This T cell receptor beta chain derives from a study of T cell repertoires in ileal Crohn's disease. Study at large: Every patient was operated on for stricturing (about 60%) or penetrating (about 40%) complications. Whole-study results and caveats: Active smokers at surgery had more clonal expansions than non-smokers. Clonality above 26.8% at surgery always came with endoscopic recurrence.

The germline V gene encodes CDR1 MGHRA and CDR2 YSYEKL. V lost 5 bases and J lost 5; bases outside the gene matches: 3. CDR3 size: 15 residues. With regard to this clone: Its antigen is unknown.

Using immunoSEQ multiplex PCR, the repertoire was profiled, and TCRdb retains in-frame clones only, with some absent. The sample carries approximately 27,000 clones, about 82% recorded once. This chain joins TRBV4-1 and TRBJ2-2, with 12 bases aligning to TRBD1. Sequences were obtained from ileal tissue. The TCR sequence derives from an adult with Crohn's disease. The CDR3 sequence is CASSKGQGATGELFF. In nucleotides, the CDR3 is TGCGCCAGCAGCAAGGGACAGGGGGCAACCGGGGAGCTGTTTTTT.